This TCR beta chain was found in a study of memory CD4+ T cells and cytomegalovirus serostatus. Study results and limitations: Suggested: most of the CMV-linked TCR signature lies in CD4+ memory cells. Median bootstrapped AUC for CMV status was approximately 0.96 originally, about 0.9 US-trained.

Assay used: immunoSEQ multiplex PCR; TCRdb lists only in-frame clones, some missing. Of roughly 49,000 clones in the sample, about 73% were seen once. A word on this clone: Its matching antigen is unknown.

The sort gate was single viable CD3+CD4+CD8-CD45RO+ cells for memory CD4+ T cells. Deletions cut 6 bases from V and 6 bases from J, with 10 bases between. Germline V gene lookup returns CDR1 SNHLY and CDR2 FYNNEI. The CDR3 is made up of 12 amino acids. J is TRBJ2-3 and V is TRBV2; D uncertain. The clonotype comes from an adult in good health and CMV-seronegative. The source material was memory CD4+ T cells from blood. The CDR3 loop is CASRPTGDTQYF. CDR3 coding DNA: TGTGCCAGCAGGCCAACCGGGGATACGCAGTATTTT.